These T cell receptor beta chains were read from a single sample in a study of T cells in Graves' hyperthyroidism and ophthalmopathy. From the multiplex PCR reads, TCRdb called clonotypes with MiXCR, one entry per CDR3 protein. This table has around 690,000 distinct CDR3 sequences, around 21% appearing once. Material for sequencing was blood. These receptors were collected from a man aged 25-40 years with Graves' ophthalmopathy. The CDR3 runs from the conserved cysteine through the conserved F or W. A D gene is named only where the DNA matches it firmly. Part of the rows lack a size; the others show once, few, many or a class for expanded clones.

DNA: TGTGCCAGCAGCCAAGATGGGACGGGGGCTTGGGGCGCTGAAGCTTTCTTT; CDR3: CASSQDGTGAWGAEAFF; V: TRBV14; size: NA; D: NA; J: TRBJ1-1
DNA: TGTGCCAGCAGCCAAGATCTAAGCGGGGGTGGTAGTGAGCAGTTCTTC; CDR3: CASSQDLSGGGSEQFF; V: TRBV4-2; size: many; D: TRBD2; J: TRBJ2-1
DNA: TGTGCCATCAGTGAGGAGAACAGGTTCTCCTACGAGCAGTACTTC; CDR3: CAISEENRFSYEQYF; V: TRBV10-3; size: NA; D: NA; J: TRBJ2-7
DNA: TGTGCCAGCAGCGACAGGGTGCGGAACATTCAGTACTTC; CDR3: CASSDRVRNIQYF; V: TRBV6-2/TRBV6-3; size: NA; D: TRBD1; J: TRBJ2-4
DNA: TGTGCCAGCAGCTTCGGGGCTAGCGGTCACAATGAGCAGTTCTTC; CDR3: CASSFGASGHNEQFF; V: TRBV11-2; size: NA; D: TRBD2; J: TRBJ2-1
DNA: TGTGCCTGGAGTCAACTAGCGGGAGGGTCGCAGTTCTTC; CDR3: CAWSQLAGGSQFF; V: TRBV30; size: NA; D: TRBD2; J: TRBJ2-1
DNA: TGTGCCAGCGTTGGGGGCAGCCAAGAGACCCAGTACTTC; CDR3: CASVGGSQETQYF; V: TRBV6-1; size: few; D: NA; J: TRBJ2-5
DNA: TGTGCCAGCAGCTTGGGGACTAGCGATGAAGCTTTCTTT; CDR3: CASSLGTSDEAFF; V: TRBV7-3; size: NA; D: NA; J: TRBJ1-1
DNA: TGTGCCAGCAGCCAAGATAGCGGGAGGGGAGATACCGGGGAGCTGTTTTTT; CDR3: CASSQDSGRGDTGELFF; V: TRBV7-2; size: NA; D: TRBD2; J: TRBJ2-2
DNA: TGTGCCAGCTCTACGGCCAGGCCCAACTATGGCTACGCCTTC; CDR3: CASSTARPNYGYAF; V: TRBV3-1; size: NA; D: NA; J: TRBJ1-2
DNA: TGTGCCAGCAGTTCTTATATAGCGGGGGTCTACGAGCAGTACTTC; CDR3: CASSSYIAGVYEQYF; V: TRBV27; size: few; D: TRBD2; J: TRBJ2-7
DNA: TGTGCCAGCAGCTCGTTGGAACAGGGCTTTCTCTACGAGCAGTACTTC; CDR3: CASSSLEQGFLYEQYF; V: TRBV5-4; size: few; D: NA; J: TRBJ2-7
DNA: TGTGCCAGCAGCCGGACTAGCGGGAACGCGAACACCGGGGAGCTGTTTTTT; CDR3: CASSRTSGNANTGELFF; V: TRBV7-6; size: once; D: TRBD2; J: TRBJ2-2
DNA: TGTGCCAGCAGCCGGGGGTGGGGCGGGGAGCTGTTTTTT; CDR3: CASSRGWGGELFF; V: TRBV3-1; size: few; D: NA; J: TRBJ2-2
DNA: TGTGCCAGCAGCCAACCGACCCCGGGAACTGAAGCTTTCTTT; CDR3: CASSQPTPGTEAFF; V: TRBV7-9; size: NA; D: NA; J: TRBJ1-1
DNA: TGTGCCAGCAGCCAAGGACCGTTTCGTGAAGCTTTCTTT; CDR3: CASSQGPFREAFF; V: TRBV28; size: NA; D: NA; J: TRBJ1-1
DNA: TGTGCCAGCAGCACGGTTGCGACAGGTCAGCCCCAGCATTTT; CDR3: CASSTVATGQPQHF; V: TRBV12-3/TRBV12-4; size: many; D: NA; J: TRBJ1-5
DNA: TGTGCCATCAGGACCGGGACGACGAATTCACCCCTCCACTTT; CDR3: CAIRTGTTNSPLHF; V: TRBV10-3; size: NA; D: NA; J: TRBJ1-6
DNA: TGTGCCAGCAGTTTGAACAACCTCCTGCCTTACGAGCAGCACTTC; CDR3: CASSLNNLLPYEQHF; V: TRBV28; size: few; D: NA; J: TRBJ2-7
DNA: TGTGCCAGCATATCAGGGGGGGTCTTTAGTCATGGCTACACCTTC; CDR3: CASISGGVFSHGYTF; V: TRBV28; size: many; D: TRBD1; J: TRBJ1-2
DNA: TGCGCCAGCAGCCAAATCGATTTGGGACTAGCGGGAGACAATGAGCAGTTCTTC; CDR3: CASSQIDLGLAGDNEQFF; V: TRBV4-1; size: few; D: TRBD2; J: TRBJ2-1
DNA: TGTGCCAGCACGAAAAGGGAGAAAGGGCTTAATGACAGGGCCGAGTTCTACGAGCAGTACTTC; CDR3: CASTKREKGLNDRAEFYEQYF; V: TRBV7-9; size: NA; D: TRBD1; J: TRBJ2-7
DNA: TGTGCCAGCAGTTACCGGACAGGGGAGGAGACCCAGTACTTC; CDR3: CASSYRTGEETQYF; V: TRBV6-2/TRBV6-3; size: NA; D: TRBD1; J: TRBJ2-5
DNA: TGTGCCAGCAGTCCCACCATCGGGGCTGAAGCTTTCTTT; CDR3: CASSPTIGAEAFF; V: TRBV6-2/TRBV6-3; size: many; D: NA; J: TRBJ1-1
DNA: TGTGCCAGCAGTCGGGGGGAGACCTGGACAGATACGCAGTATTTT; CDR3: CASSRGETWTDTQYF; V: TRBV27; size: NA; D: TRBD2; J: TRBJ2-3
DNA: TGCAGTGCTCGGGGAACGTATAGCAATCAGCCCCAGCATTTT; CDR3: CSARGTYSNQPQHF; V: TRBV20-1; size: NA; D: NA; J: TRBJ1-5
DNA: TGCGCCAGCGTCGGGACAGGGTACAATGAGCAGTTCTTC; CDR3: CASVGTGYNEQFF; V: TRBV5-1; size: few; D: TRBD1; J: TRBJ2-1
DNA: TGTGCCAGCAGCTTAGAAGGGGGGAGAACTGAAGCTTTCTTT; CDR3: CASSLEGGRTEAFF; V: TRBV11-2; size: many; D: NA; J: TRBJ1-1
DNA: TGTGCCAGCAGGTACAGCAATTCACCCCTCCACTTT; CDR3: CASRYSNSPLHF; V: TRBV6-9; size: NA; D: NA; J: TRBJ1-6